The entry that follows covers one T cell receptor beta chain sequence. Which antigen it targets is not known. No much larger clone exists at a distance of one base, and base qualities are not known. Including the terminal cysteine and phenylalanine, the CDR3 comprises 15 residues. Kept here is only the CDR3 DNA, which spans 45 bases and is read in frame from base 1. Trimmed from V: 0 bases; trimmed from J: 3 bases; junction bases lacking a gene match: 1. CDR1 and CDR2, looked up from the germline V gene, are SGHDT and YYEEEE. The data stem from a study of cytomegalovirus exposure and HLA in healthy donors (dated by TCRdb to 2015 to 2018). General notes on the study: According to an earlier analysis of 587 of the donors, about 179 million T cells yielded 117 million unique TCR beta sequences and 276 Gb of sequence data. An early release covering about 600 HLA-typed donors comprised about 300 gigabases of sequencing data and around 85 million unique TCR sequences. Of the roughly 410 genotyped donors, 80% to 90% were placed in the genetic ancestry cluster associated with self-reported Caucasian donors. The study was designed to test whether signatures of past pathogen exposure could be identified by cataloging public T cell receptors. The study profiled the T cell repertoires of hundreds of subjects by immunosequencing and related them to cytomegalovirus serostatus. A separate validation cohort of roughly 130 different subjects was used in addition to the roughly 700-subject first cohort. To predict cytomegalovirus infection status, the study brought together high-throughput TCR immunosequencing, statistical association of individual TCRs with disease status, and machine learning. A later analysis re-examined previously published TCR beta repertoires from hundreds of donors and added high-resolution HLA genotyping to investigate patterns of TCR occurrence. Rather than using new phenotypic data, the later analysis identified candidate immune exposures from TCR beta sequences and from how often those sequences occurred across donors. An earlier analysis of nearly 600 of the donors applied high-throughput TCR beta sequencing to assess whether each TCR beta V gene segment acted as functional or pseudogenic. Donor age, sex, ethnicity and CMV serostatus were compiled alongside the repertoire data. A later genetic analysis took genome-wide SNP genotypes for about 65% of the 666 donors and used that subset as a discovery cohort. Every discovery cohort repertoire had been produced on one sequencing platform. Class I and class II HLA loci were covered by the typing at four-digit resolution. Typing coverage differed by locus: A, B, C, DRB1 and DQB1 were typed in about 629-640 donors, DQA1 in about 500, DPA1 in roughly 590, and DPB1 in around 440. Roughly 5 DR-DQ haplotypes were handled as single units for association and clustering because linkage in the cohort was strong. Across 300 to 400 genotyped donors of the cohort, an average of about 240,000 unique TCR beta nucleotide sequences per donor were sequenced, and approximately 19% of those sequences were non-productive.

Here is what the overall study found, with its caveats: In a later genetic analysis, a missense DCLRE1C variant was associated with V-gene and J-gene trimming of TCR beta chains, and the association was replicated in an independent cohort. A further reported finding was that TCR beta sequences accurately predicted the HLA-A and HLA-B alleles for most subjects in the first cohort. Because counts were too low, seventeen rarely observed V segments, including chromosome 9 orphons, were excluded from the earlier analysis of fewer than 650 of the donors. Specific HLA alleles were associated with roughly 17,000 TCR beta sequences at a false discovery rate of 0.05 in a later analysis. According to a later analysis, parvovirus B19, influenza, CMV and Epstein-Barr virus appeared linked to several top co-occurrence clusters. The 87-base-pair reads could not distinguish some IMGT-functional V segments, including TRBV6-2 and TRBV6-3, so those segments were excluded. Cytomegalovirus status was reported to be diagnosed by the classifier with high specificity and sensitivity in both the original and validation cohorts. Three of the identified cytomegalovirus-associated TCR beta chains were confirmed in vitro to be specific for cytomegalovirus antigens. In a later genetic analysis, fewer N-insertions in productive TCRs were reported among donors in an Asian-associated ancestry cluster than the approximately 710-donor mean. Most TCR sequences were seen in very few donors, while some public TCRs were found in many individuals. Because HLA typing was unavailable for some donors at each locus, only the typed subset was used in association tests. It was suggested by the authors that the approach could potentially be generalized to other disease states and immunological phenotypes. A later analysis found that most CMV-associated TCR beta chains appeared HLA-restricted, with HLA associations seemingly driven largely by CMV exposure. According to a later analysis, TCR association rates differed among HLA loci, with DRB1 alleles showing the most associated TCRs and HLA-C alleles showing the fewest. Sequencing depth was assumed to be roughly uniform across donors in the presence/absence analyses, though that assumption may not hold. When HLA alleles, especially DR and DQ, strongly co-occurred, attributing TCR associations to individual alleles was difficult. Linkage disequilibrium might explain the correlated functional status among segregating V segments, but an unknown experimental factor could not be excluded. A group of highly shared sequence variants was considered likely to be a technical artifact of the sequencing pipeline. The cohort was sequenced for TCR beta chains only, and without alpha or paired-chain data the features that could be detected were limited. The study gave a list of 150 to 200 TCR beta chains associated with cytomegalovirus. The only immune exposure information available for the cohort was CMV serostatus. An earlier analysis of approximately 600 of the donors showed that most TCR beta V segments appeared in productive rearrangements either about 87% or about 30% of the time, which broadly matched IMGT annotations. In a later analysis, HLA-associated TCR beta chains showed more clonal expansion and lower generation probabilities than non-associated chains that were equally common.

The library was generated by the immunoSEQ multiplex PCR assay. For the multiplex PCR, a mixture combining 60 forward primers for TCR Vbeta segments and 13 reverse primers for TCR Jbeta segments was used. The CDR3 region of rearranged TCR beta genes was amplified from genomic DNA by a multiplex PCR assay. The Illumina HiSeq System was used to sequence the amplified TCR beta libraries as 87-base-pair reads. Per the authors' processing: In a later analysis, some 80 million unique TCR beta chains were counted across the roughly 610 repertoires, and some 10 million of these chains were shared by at least two donors. Raw reads were error-corrected and collapsed into unique sequences with a nearest-neighbor algorithm that merged closely related sequences to remove PCR and sequencing errors. Alignment of CDR3 sequences to IMGT reference sequences was used to assign V, D and J gene segments. Each retained sequence needed at least a six-nucleotide match to both a V gene segment and a J gene segment. A rearrangement counted as productive if the CDR3 had no stop codons and remained in frame with V and J, and every other rearrangement counted as non-productive. CDR3 was defined by IMGT convention, running from the second conserved V-encoded cysteine to the conserved J-encoded phenylalanine. The earlier analysis of fewer than 750 of the donors excluded sequences that lacked an unambiguous match to a single V gene segment. In an earlier analysis of several hundred of the donors, V segments were called functional above 56.7% productive rearrangements and were called segregating when the between-donor standard deviation exceeded 5%. A statistical classification framework was developed to diagnose cytomegalovirus status using the catalog of TCR beta chain sequences. In a later analysis, V and J genes were assigned by comparing TCR nucleotide sequences against IMGT/GENE-DB human TR gene sequences. A later analysis assigned CDR3 sequences and most-parsimonious VDJ recombination scenarios with the TCRdist pipeline. A later analysis defined each TCR beta chain by its CDR3 amino acid sequence plus V-gene family, and excluded reads lacking a unique V-gene family. A later analysis removed roughly 590 highly shared, low-generation-probability nucleotide sequences to deal with suspected cross-contamination and a sequencing artifact. In a later analysis, a clonal expansion index was calculated for each public chain from normalized within-repertoire ranks of inferred template counts. A later analysis computed generation probabilities with a VDJ recombination model fitted to out-of-frame rearrangements, and checked the results against IGoR. A later analysis scored TCR-TCR, TCR-HLA and TCR-CMV co-occurrence with hypergeometric tests, applying a repertoire-size bias correction to TCR pairs. A later analysis estimated false discovery rates by permuting HLA or CMV assignments 20 times. In a later analysis, co-occurring TCRs were grouped using DBSCAN, with TCRdist sequence similarity added in when clustering inside HLA-allele-positive subsets. For co-occurrence clustering, repertoires with fewer than 30,000 or more than 120,000 public chains were excluded, along with 4 to 6 repertoires with anomalous nucleotide sharing. Drawn from immuneACCESS, this table holds only the in-frame rearrangements with V and J called that TCRdb kept. Clones are partly lost; checked studies trace under half to an unresolved V gene and leave the rest unexplained. The V and J calls and clone size were taken over from that table, and D and trimming were inferred from the DNA. This sample lists some 180,000 clones; around 75% were detected once. Clones ranked in the top ten supply 2.9% of the sample.

The cohort was made up of 666 healthy bone marrow donors. At the time of sampling, all cohort members were nominally healthy, though unrecorded immune exposures were likely present. The donor was CMV seronegative and was included in the group of under 450 seronegative cohort members. A peripheral blood sample was provided by each donor, and peripheral blood mononuclear cells were used for TCR beta sequencing. The Qiagen DNeasy Blood Extraction Kit was used to extract genomic DNA from the blood cell samples. The sample consisted of PBMCs. This TCR derives from a male donor in good health and CMV-seronegative. The sequence links TRBV5-6 to TRBJ2-1, with 9 bases matching TRBD2. The sequenced DNA: TGTGCCAGCAGCTTGGGGCGGGGGGGCTACAATGAGCAGTTCTTC. Its amino acids are CASSLGRGGYNEQFF. Beyond the CDR3, the reference TRBV5-6 and TRBJ2-1 genes provide the residues; the full variable domain reads: DAGVTQSPTHLIKTRGQQVTLRCSPKSGHDTVSWYQQALGQGPQFIFQYYEEEERQRGNFPDRFSGHQFPNYSSELNVNALLLGDSALYLCASSLGRGGYNEQFFGPGTRLTVL.